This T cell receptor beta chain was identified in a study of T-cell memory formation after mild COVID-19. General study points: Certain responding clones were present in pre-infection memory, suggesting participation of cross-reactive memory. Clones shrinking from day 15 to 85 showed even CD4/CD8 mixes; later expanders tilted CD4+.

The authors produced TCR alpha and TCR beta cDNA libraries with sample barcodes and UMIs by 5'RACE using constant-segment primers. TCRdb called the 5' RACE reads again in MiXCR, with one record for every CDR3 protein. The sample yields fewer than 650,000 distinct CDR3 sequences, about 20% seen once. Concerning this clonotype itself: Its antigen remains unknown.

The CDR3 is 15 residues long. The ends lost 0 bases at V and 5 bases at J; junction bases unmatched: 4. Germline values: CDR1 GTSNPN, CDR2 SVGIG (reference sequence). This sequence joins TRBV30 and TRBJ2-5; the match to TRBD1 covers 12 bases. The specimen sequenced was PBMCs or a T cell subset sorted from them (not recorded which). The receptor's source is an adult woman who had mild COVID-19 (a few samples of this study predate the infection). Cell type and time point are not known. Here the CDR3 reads CAWSVGTGGEETQYF. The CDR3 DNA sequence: TGTGCCTGGAGTGTAGGGACAGGGGGCGAGGAGACCCAGTACTTC.